The source of this T cell receptor beta chain is a study of T cell responses to AZD1222 COVID-19 vaccine. Points from the study as a whole: Just a handful of AZD1222 recipients were seropositive at baseline. Repertoires were sampled only after the peak T cell response. Spike was spanned by vaccine-associated CD4 TCRs, which were dominant at 160-218 and 743-854.

Assay: immunoSEQ multiplex PCR; the TCRdb copy retains only in-frame clones and omits some. The table lists roughly 190,000 clones, approximately 91% of them singletons. The CDR3 covers 19 residues. Trimming took 6 bases from V and 0 from J; bases not matched to a gene: 9. In germline, CDR1 is KGHSH, CDR2 LQKENI. As concerns this clone: Its antigen is not identified.

The source is an adult who received the AZD1222 COVID-19 vaccine. The genes are TRBV18 and TRBJ2-6, with 12 bases that match TRBD1. The sample here was peripheral blood, taken 28 days after the second AZD1222 dose. CDR3 residues: CASSPGQGAPSSGANVLTF. CDR3 DNA sequence: TGTGCCAGCTCTCCGGGACAGGGGGCCCCGAGCTCTGGGGCCAACGTCCTGACTTTC.